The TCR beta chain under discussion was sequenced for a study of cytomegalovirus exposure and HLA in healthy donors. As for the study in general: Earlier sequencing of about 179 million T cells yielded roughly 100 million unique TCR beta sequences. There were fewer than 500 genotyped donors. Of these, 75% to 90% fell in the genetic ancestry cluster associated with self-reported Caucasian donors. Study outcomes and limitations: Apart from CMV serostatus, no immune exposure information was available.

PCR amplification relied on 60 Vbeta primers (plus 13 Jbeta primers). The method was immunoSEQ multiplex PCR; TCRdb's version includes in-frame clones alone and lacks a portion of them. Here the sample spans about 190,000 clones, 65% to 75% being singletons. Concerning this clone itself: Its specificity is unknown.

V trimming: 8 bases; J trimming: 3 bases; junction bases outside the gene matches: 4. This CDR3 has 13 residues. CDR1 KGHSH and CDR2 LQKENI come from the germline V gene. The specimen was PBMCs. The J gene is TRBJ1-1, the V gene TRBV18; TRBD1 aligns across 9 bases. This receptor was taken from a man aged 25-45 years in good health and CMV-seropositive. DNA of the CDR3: TGTGCCAGCCAAGGGACAGGGTACACTGAAGCTTTCTTT. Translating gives CASQGTGYTEAFF.